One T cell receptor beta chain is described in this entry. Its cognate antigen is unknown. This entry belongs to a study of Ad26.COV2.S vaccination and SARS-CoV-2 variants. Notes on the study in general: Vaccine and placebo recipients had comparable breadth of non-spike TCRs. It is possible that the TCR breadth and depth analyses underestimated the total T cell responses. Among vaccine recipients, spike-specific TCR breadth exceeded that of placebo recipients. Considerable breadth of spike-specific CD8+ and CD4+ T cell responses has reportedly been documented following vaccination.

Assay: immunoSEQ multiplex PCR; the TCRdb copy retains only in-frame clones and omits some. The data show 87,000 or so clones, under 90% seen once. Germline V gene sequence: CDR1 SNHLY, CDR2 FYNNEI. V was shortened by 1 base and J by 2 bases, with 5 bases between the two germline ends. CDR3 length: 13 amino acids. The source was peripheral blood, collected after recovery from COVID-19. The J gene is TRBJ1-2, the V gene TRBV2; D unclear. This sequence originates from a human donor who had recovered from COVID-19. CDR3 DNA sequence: TGTGCCAGCAGTGAAGTCAGCAACTATGGCTACACCTTC. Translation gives CASSEVSNYGYTF.